The 18 T cell receptor beta chains listed next were all sequenced from one sample in a study of blood T cell repertoires in COVID-19. TCRdb keeps only in-frame clones here, not all; method: immunoSEQ multiplex PCR. Among 150,000 to 160,000 clones, about 90% were seen once, and the ten largest hold approximately 0.55%. The sample taken for sequencing was peripheral blood. These receptors all come from a man aged 45-65 years with acute or convalescent COVID-19.

The chain carries TRBV12-2 and TRBJ2-7; the table's D call of TRBD1 was not tested on the DNA. TRBV12-2 is labeled a pseudogene. The length of the CDR3 is 15 residues. The CDR3 region is CASRFPGQGYYEQYF. The CDR3 nucleotides read TGTGCAAGTCGCTTTCCGGGACAGGGGTACTACGAGCAGTACTTC.

The sample holds one count of this clone. V usage is TRBV6-6 and J usage is TRBJ1-1, with 8 bases lining up with TRBD1. Trimming at V came to 4 bases and at J to 1 base, leaving 2 bases not matched to a gene. CDR3 length: 14 residues. CDR1 and CDR2 (germline): MNHNY, SVGAGI (reference sequence). CDR3 amino acids: CASSSQGANTEAFF. CDR3 nucleotide sequence: TGTGCCAGCAGTTCCCAGGGGGCGAACACTGAAGCTTTCTTT.

CDR3 sequence: CASSPQARETQYF. The DNA of the CDR3 is TGTGCCAGCTCACCACAGGCCAGGGAGACCCAGTACTTC. This chain uses TRBV18 with TRBJ2-5; D remains ambiguous. Germline assignment: CDR1 KGHSH and CDR2 LQKENI. The CDR3 spans 13 residues. With 1 base removed from V and 5 bases from J, the gap between germline ends came to 8 bases.

The J gene is TRBJ1-3, the V gene TRBV27; TRBD1 is a possible D gene (5 bases). CDR3 length equals 14 residues. Trimming left V 5 bases short and J 3 bases short, with 11 bases between. The V gene's germline CDR1 is MNHEY and CDR2 SMNVEV (reference sequence). As DNA, the CDR3 is TGTGCCAGCAGTCAGGGATTTAGTGGAAACACCATATATTTT. Translation: CASSQGFSGNTIYF.

V usage is TRBV27 and J usage is TRBJ1-5; maybe TRBD1 (6 bases). V gave up 8 bases and J gave up 2 bases, with 13 bases separating them. This CDR3 spans 14 amino acids. Germline CDR1 is MNHEY and CDR2 is SMNVEV (reference sequence). CDR3 in DNA: TGTGCCAGCGCCAGGGGAAGTCGCAATCAGCCCCAGCATTTT. Its translation: CASARGSRNQPQHF.

This chain joins TRBV4-1 and TRBJ1-2; D is undetermined. The V gene lost 0 bases and the J gene lost 1 base, with 6 bases spanning the gap. The germline V gene has CDR1 MGHRA and CDR2 YSYEKL. This CDR3 region has 14 residues. CDR3 sequence: CASSQEFSNYGYTF. In DNA, the CDR3 is TGCGCCAGCAGCCAAGAATTTAGTAACTATGGCTACACCTTC.

The chain carries TRBV5-4 and TRBJ1-1; TRBD1 aligns across 9 bases. The trim removed 3 bases at V and 3 bases at J, leaving 6 bases unmatched. The CDR3 loop spans 15 amino acids. Germline V gene lookup returns CDR1 SGHNT and CDR2 YYREEE (reference sequence). CDR3 sequence reads: CASSSGQGRDTEAFF. Here the CDR3 DNA reads TGTGCCAGCAGCTCGGGACAGGGAAGGGACACTGAAGCTTTCTTT.

The genes are TRBV11-1 and TRBJ1-1; 9 bases are shared with TRBD1. The CDR3 is made up of 16 amino acids. Losses at the gene ends were 4 bases for V and 2 bases for J; bases not matched to a gene: 8. Germline V CDR1 and CDR2: SGHAT, FQDESV (reference sequence). CDR3 loop: CASSSYPGQGNTEAFF. CDR3 coding DNA: TGTGCCAGCAGCTCCTATCCGGGACAGGGCAACACTGAAGCTTTCTTT.

The CDR3 coding sequence is TGTGCCAGTAGTATAGGAGGGGGACACTATGGCTACACCTTC. Protein: CASSIGGGHYGYTF. The gene calls are TRBV19 and TRBJ1-2; a weak D match, TRBD1 (6 bases). V lost 1 base to trimming and J lost 3 bases, with 9 bases between them. In germline, CDR1 is LNHDA, CDR2 SQIVND (reference sequence). The CDR3 length is 14 residues.

This chain links TRBV23-1 with TRBJ2-3; D is perhaps TRBD2 (6 bases). TRBV23-1 has ORF status, its function being uncertain. CDR3 length: 16 amino acids. The V end lost 4 bases, the J end lost 1 base, and 15 bases lay between the germline ends. CDR3 DNA sequence: TGCGCCAGCAGTCTTGTGGGAGGTCTAGGCACAGATACGCAGTATTTT. This sequence encodes CASSLVGGLGTDTQYF.

This clone has just one count. V is TRBV12-5 and J is TRBJ2-1, with D possibly TRBD1 on 6 matching bases. Between the trimmed V and J ends, which lost 1 base and 0 bases, there was a span of 10 bases. CDR3 length: 16 amino acids. The germline V gene has CDR1 LGHNT and CDR2 FRNRAP. CDR3 residues: CASGLGGGRSYNEQFF. The CDR3 DNA sequence: TGTGCTAGTGGTTTGGGAGGGGGACGCTCCTACAATGAGCAGTTCTTC.

The chain employs TRBV28 and TRBJ1-1; a possible D gene is TRBD1 (5 bases). The CDR3 is 14 residues long. V was pared by 4 bases and J by 1 base, with 10 bases between. Germline V gives CDR1 MDHEN, CDR2 SYDVKM. The CDR3 bases are TGTGCCAGCAGTTATCAAGACAGGAACACTGAAGCTTTCTTT. Translated, it gives CASSYQDRNTEAFF.

This clone was seen a few times. V is TRBV6-4 and J is TRBJ1-6; TRBD1 is a possible D gene (5 bases). This CDR3 comprises 14 residues. Germline-derived CDR1 and CDR2 are MRHNA and SNTAGT. Trimming removed 4 bases from V and 10 bases from J, with 14 bases in between. The CDR3 sequence: CASSVGGHRSPLHF. CDR3 nucleotides: TGTGCCAGCAGTGTAGGCGGACATAGGTCACCCCTCCACTTT.

V usage is TRBV5-1 and J usage is TRBJ1-2, with TRBD1 identical over 9 bases. This CDR3 is 13 amino acids long. Unmatched junction bases numbered 4, after V lost 4 bases and J lost 6 bases. In germline, CDR1 is SGHRS, CDR2 YFSETQ. The CDR3 reads CASSPRTGDGYTF. The CDR3 DNA reads as TGCGCCAGCAGCCCCCGGACAGGGGATGGCTACACCTTC.

This clone has just one count. The chain joins TRBV9 to TRBJ2-7, with 7 bases identical to TRBD1. Germline-derived CDR1 and CDR2 are SGDLS and YYNGEE. The CDR3 runs 13 residues. Unmatched junction bases numbered 2, after V lost 3 bases and J lost 2 bases. DNA for the CDR3: TGTGCCAGCAGCGACAGGGGTCCCTACGAGCAGTACTTC. Translated, it gives CASSDRGPYEQYF.

This clone was counted once. The chain joins TRBV30 to TRBJ1-6; D is possibly TRBD1 (6 bases). This CDR3 contains 12 residues. V was trimmed by 3 bases and J by 10 bases, leaving 10 bases between them. In germline, CDR1 is GTSNPN, CDR2 SVGIG (reference sequence). The CDR3 here is CAWSNDRSPLHF. CDR3 coding DNA: TGTGCCTGGAGCAACGACAGGTCACCCCTCCACTTT.

The gene calls are TRBV6-5 and TRBJ1-1; D possibly corresponds to TRBD1 (5 bases). CDR1 and CDR2 (germline): MNHEY, SVGAGI. Deletions cut 7 bases from V and 2 bases from J, with 8 bases between. CDR3 size: 12 residues. CDR3 sequence reads: CASTRANTEAFF. In DNA form, the CDR3 reads TGTGCCAGCACCAGGGCCAACACTGAAGCTTTCTTT.

V gene TRBV27 combines with J gene TRBJ2-1; the D gene is possibly TRBD2 (5 bases). Germline loops: CDR1 MNHEY, CDR2 SMNVEV (reference sequence). V lost 4 bases, J lost 7 bases, and 20 bases lay in between. CDR3 size: 16 residues. CDR3 nucleotide sequence: TGTGCCAGCAGTTCTGAACCGGGGAGACCGGAGAATGAGCAGTTCTTC. It encodes CASSSEPGRPENEQFF.